This T cell receptor (beta chain) appears in the sequencing data of a study of Ad26.COV2.S vaccination and SARS-CoV-2 variants. Repertoires were generated with immunoSEQ multiplex PCR, while TCRdb's copy carries only in-frame clones and drops some. The table records some 290,000 clones, 85% of them present only once. As to treatment: about 20 received Ad26.COV2.S at low or high dose, single or two shots; about 5 received placebo; per-sample allocation not given. Sampling was done on day 63 after the first vaccine or placebo injection. Participants' vaccine, an Ad26 vector, delivered Wuhan-strain SARS-CoV-2 spike. V lost 4 bases to trimming and J lost 2 bases, with 14 bases between them. This CDR3 comprises 15 residues. Germline CDR1 is LNHDA and CDR2 is SQIVND (reference sequence).

V and J are TRBV19 and TRBJ2-5, with D unclear. This sample comprised peripheral blood, obtained in a trial of Ad26.COV2.S vaccine versus placebo. This clonotype was sampled from a person aged 18-65 years who received the Ad26.COV2.S COVID-19 vaccine or a placebo. The CDR3 here is CASSRNPGRQETQYF. The CDR3 bases are TGTGCCAGTAGTAGGAACCCAGGACGTCAAGAGACCCAGTACTTC.